The T cell receptor (beta chain) described here comes from a study of T-cell reconstitution after alpha-beta-depleted transplantation in children. This clonotype has only a few counts. The germline gives CDR1 MDHEN, CDR2 SYDVKM. This CDR3 region has 13 residues. V was clipped by 6 bases and J by 5 bases, with 13 bases between them. For TCRbeta, the library was prepared with unique molecular identifiers. MiXCR, run by TCRdb on the PCR reads, gives a single entry per CDR3 protein. The sample lists almost 400,000 distinct CDR3 sequences, 20% occurring once. J is TRBJ1-2 and V is TRBV28; D remains unclear. The clonotype originates from a human donor who donated a stem cell graft to a child with acute myeloid leukemia. Material: PBMCs from the stem cell graft donor, obtained from the stem cell graft. This CDR3 reads CASRPAEVYGYTF. DNA for the CDR3: TGTGCCAGCAGACCGGCCGAGGTGTATGGCTACACCTTC.